The rows below give T cell receptor beta chains drawn from one sample of a study of T cell responses to AZD1222 COVID-19 vaccine. Profiled with immunoSEQ multiplex PCR; TCRdb holds only in-frame clones, not every one. The repertoire holds roughly 120,000 clones, with approximately 92% as singletons. This specimen was peripheral blood, taken 28 days after the second dose of the MenACWY control vaccine. The receptors shown here come from an adult who received the MenACWY meningococcal vaccine as a control. Each CDR3 is given with its conserved first and last residue. The order of the fields is D gene, J gene, V gene, clone size, CDR3 DNA, CDR3 protein. D genes are given only for firm matches. Only some rows state a clone size, as once, few, many or a class for expanded clones.

d_gene: TRBD1
j_gene: TRBJ2-1
v_gene: TRBV5-4
abundance: NA
CDR3nt: TGTGCCAGCAAACCGGGACAGCGGAACAATGAGCAGTTCTTC
CDR3aa: CASKPGQRNNEQFF

d_gene: NA
j_gene: TRBJ2-5
v_gene: TRBV9
abundance: NA
CDR3nt: TGTGCCAGCAGCGTAGGGGCGGGGGAGACCCAGTACTTC
CDR3aa: CASSVGAGETQYF

d_gene: TRBD2
j_gene: TRBJ2-1
v_gene: TRBV7-2
abundance: once
CDR3nt: TGTGCCAGCAGCCTATCCAGCGGGAGTATCAATGAGCAGTTCTTC
CDR3aa: CASSLSSGSINEQFF

d_gene: NA
j_gene: TRBJ2-7
v_gene: TRBV9
abundance: NA
CDR3nt: TGTGCCAGCAGCGCGAGGGGGGGGACAGACGAGCAGTACTTC
CDR3aa: CASSARGGTDEQYF

d_gene: TRBD1
j_gene: TRBJ2-3
v_gene: TRBV30
abundance: NA
CDR3nt: TGTGCCTGGATGCCGGGACAGGCTTTTAGCACAGATACGCAGTATTTT
CDR3aa: CAWMPGQAFSTDTQYF

d_gene: NA
j_gene: TRBJ2-5
v_gene: TRBV28
abundance: NA
CDR3nt: TGTGCCAGCAGTTTATCTGCCCGGGAGACCCAGTACTTC
CDR3aa: CASSLSARETQYF

d_gene: NA
j_gene: TRBJ1-3
v_gene: TRBV29-1
abundance: NA
CDR3nt: TGCAGCGTTTTAGAGGGGCCTGGAAACACCATATATTTT
CDR3aa: CSVLEGPGNTIYF

d_gene: NA
j_gene: TRBJ1-4
v_gene: TRBV5-1
abundance: NA
CDR3nt: TGCGCCAGCAGCTTCCGGGACACAAGTGAAAAACTGTTTTTT
CDR3aa: CASSFRDTSEKLFF

d_gene: TRBD2
j_gene: TRBJ2-5
v_gene: TRBV4-2
abundance: NA
CDR3nt: TGTGCCAGCAGCCAACGTCAAACTAGCGGGGGGGCCACGGAGACCCAGTACTTC
CDR3aa: CASSQRQTSGGATETQYF

d_gene: NA
j_gene: TRBJ1-1
v_gene: TRBV9
abundance: NA
CDR3nt: TGTGCCAGCAGCGTAGGGACGGAAAACACTGAAGCTTTCTTT
CDR3aa: CASSVGTENTEAFF

d_gene: NA
j_gene: TRBJ1-2
v_gene: TRBV5-5
abundance: NA
CDR3nt: TGTGCCAGCAGCTTGGAGGCCACAGGGACTTTCTATGGCTACACCTTC
CDR3aa: CASSLEATGTFYGYTF

d_gene: TRBD2
j_gene: TRBJ2-1
v_gene: TRBV2
abundance: NA
CDR3nt: TGTGCCAGCACCGGACTAGCGGGAGGTCGTGAGCAGTTCTTC
CDR3aa: CASTGLAGGREQFF